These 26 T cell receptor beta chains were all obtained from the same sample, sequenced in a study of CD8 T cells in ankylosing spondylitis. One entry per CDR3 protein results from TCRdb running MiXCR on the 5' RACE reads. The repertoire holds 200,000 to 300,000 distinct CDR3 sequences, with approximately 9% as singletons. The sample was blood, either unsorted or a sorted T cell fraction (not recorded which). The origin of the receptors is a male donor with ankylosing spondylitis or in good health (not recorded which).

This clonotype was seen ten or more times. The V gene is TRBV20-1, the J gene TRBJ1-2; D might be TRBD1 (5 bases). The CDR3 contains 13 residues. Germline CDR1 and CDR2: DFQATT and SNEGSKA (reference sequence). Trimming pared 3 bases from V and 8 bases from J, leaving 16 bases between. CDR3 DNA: TGCAGTGCTAGTTCACCCACGGGGGACGGCTACACCTTC. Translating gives CSASSPTGDGYTF.

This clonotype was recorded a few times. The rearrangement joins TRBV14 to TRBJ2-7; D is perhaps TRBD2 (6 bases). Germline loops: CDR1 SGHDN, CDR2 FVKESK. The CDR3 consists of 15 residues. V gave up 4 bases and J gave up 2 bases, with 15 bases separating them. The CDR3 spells CASSRTGLAAYEQYF. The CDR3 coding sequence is TGTGCCAGCAGCCGCACGGGACTGGCGGCCTACGAGCAGTACTTC.

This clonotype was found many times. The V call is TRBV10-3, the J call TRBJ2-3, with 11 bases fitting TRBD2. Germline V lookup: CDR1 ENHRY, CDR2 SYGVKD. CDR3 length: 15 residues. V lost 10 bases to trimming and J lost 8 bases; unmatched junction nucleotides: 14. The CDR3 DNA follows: TGTGCCACCCTAGCGACTAGCGGGGATCCTAGTACGCAGTATTTT. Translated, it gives CATLATSGDPSTQYF.

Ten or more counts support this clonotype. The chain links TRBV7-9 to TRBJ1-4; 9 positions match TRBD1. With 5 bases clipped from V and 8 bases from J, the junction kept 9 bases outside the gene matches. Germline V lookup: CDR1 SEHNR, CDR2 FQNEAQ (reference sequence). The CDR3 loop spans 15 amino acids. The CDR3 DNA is TGTGCCAGCAGCACGGGACAGGGAAAGGCGGAAAAACTGTTTTTT. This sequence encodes CASSTGQGKAEKLFF.

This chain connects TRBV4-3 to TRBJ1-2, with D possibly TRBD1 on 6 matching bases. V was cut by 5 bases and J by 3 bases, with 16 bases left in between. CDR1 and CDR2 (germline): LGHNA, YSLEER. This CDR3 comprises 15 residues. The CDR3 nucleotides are TGCGCCAGCAGCTCCCCTGGAACAGGGTACTATGGCTACACCTTC. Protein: CASSSPGTGYYGYTF.

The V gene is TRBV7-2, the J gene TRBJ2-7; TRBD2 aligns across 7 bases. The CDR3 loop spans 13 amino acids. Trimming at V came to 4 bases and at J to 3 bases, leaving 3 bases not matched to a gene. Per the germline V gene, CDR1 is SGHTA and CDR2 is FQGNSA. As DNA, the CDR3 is TGTGCCAGCAGCTACCCTAGCGGCTACGAGCAGTACTTC. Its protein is CASSYPSGYEQYF.

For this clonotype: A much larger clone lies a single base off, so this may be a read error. The CDR3, as DNA: TGCAGTGCTTCTGGATCGCCGAACACCGGGGAGCTGTTTTTT. Protein sequence: CSASGSPNTGELFF. V is TRBV20-1 and J is TRBJ2-2; D remains unclear. CDR3 length: 14 amino acids. V dropped 5 bases and J dropped 0 bases, with 10 bases sitting between them. The germline V gene encodes CDR1 DFQATT and CDR2 SNEGSKA (reference sequence).

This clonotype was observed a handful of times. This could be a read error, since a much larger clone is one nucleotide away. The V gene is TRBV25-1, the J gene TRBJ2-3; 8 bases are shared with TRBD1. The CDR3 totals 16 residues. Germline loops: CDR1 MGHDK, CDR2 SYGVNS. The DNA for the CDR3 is TGTGCCAGCAGTGATCCCCAGGGGGCGAAAACAGATGCGCAGTATTTT. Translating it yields CASSDPQGAKTDAQYF.

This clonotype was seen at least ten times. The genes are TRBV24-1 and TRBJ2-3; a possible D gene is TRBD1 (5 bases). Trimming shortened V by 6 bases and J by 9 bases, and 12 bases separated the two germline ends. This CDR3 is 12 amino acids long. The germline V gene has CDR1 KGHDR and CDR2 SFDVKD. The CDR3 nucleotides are TGTGCCACCAGTCAGGGCGGTCTGACGCAGTATTTT. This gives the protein CATSQGGLTQYF.

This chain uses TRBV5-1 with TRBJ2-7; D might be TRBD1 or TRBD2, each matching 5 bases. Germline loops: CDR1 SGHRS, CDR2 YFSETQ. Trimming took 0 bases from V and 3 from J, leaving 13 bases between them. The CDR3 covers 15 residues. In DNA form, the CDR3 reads TGCGCCAGCAGCTTGGCAGGCAGCGGACACTACGAGCAGTACTTC. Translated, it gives CASSLAGSGHYEQYF.

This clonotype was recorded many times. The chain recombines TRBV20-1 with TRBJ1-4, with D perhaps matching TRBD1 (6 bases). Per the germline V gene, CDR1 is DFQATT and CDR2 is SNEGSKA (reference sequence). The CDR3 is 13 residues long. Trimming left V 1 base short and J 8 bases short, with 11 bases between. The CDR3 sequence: CSARGPQGEKLFF. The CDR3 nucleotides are TGCAGTGCTAGAGGACCCCAGGGGGAAAAACTGTTTTTT.

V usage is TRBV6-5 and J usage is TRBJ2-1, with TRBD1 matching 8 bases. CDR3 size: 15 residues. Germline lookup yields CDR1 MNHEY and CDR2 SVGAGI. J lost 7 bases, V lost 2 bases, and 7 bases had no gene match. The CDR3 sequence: CASSYGRGQRNEQFF. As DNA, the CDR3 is TGTGCCAGCAGTTACGGCAGGGGGCAGAGGAATGAGCAGTTCTTC.

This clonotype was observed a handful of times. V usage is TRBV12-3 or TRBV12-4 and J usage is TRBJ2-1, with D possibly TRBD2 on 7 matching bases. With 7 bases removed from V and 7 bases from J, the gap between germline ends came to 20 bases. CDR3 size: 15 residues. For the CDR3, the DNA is TGTGCCAGCAATTCTGGGGGGGGCCCTGAGAATGAGCAGTTCTTC. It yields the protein CASNSGGGPENEQFF.

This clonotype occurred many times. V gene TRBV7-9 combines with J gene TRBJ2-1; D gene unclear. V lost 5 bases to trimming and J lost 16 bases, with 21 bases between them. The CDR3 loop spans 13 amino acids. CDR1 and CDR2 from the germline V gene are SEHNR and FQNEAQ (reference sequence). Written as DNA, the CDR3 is TGTGCCAGCAGCCCCCAGTTTGGCCCGGCTTTTTTCTTC. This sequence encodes CASSPQFGPAFFF.

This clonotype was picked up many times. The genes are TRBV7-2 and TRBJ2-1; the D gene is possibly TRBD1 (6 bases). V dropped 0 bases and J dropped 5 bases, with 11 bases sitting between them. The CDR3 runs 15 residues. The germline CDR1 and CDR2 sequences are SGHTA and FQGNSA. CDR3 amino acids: CASSLAGGQHNEQFF. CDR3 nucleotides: TGTGCCAGCAGCTTAGCAGGGGGTCAACACAATGAGCAGTTCTTC.

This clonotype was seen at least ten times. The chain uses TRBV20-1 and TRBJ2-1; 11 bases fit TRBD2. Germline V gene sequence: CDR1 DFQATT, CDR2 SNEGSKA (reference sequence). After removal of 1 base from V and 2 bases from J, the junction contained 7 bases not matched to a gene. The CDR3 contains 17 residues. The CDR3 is CSARVAGGIETYNEQFF. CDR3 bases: TGCAGTGCTAGAGTAGCGGGGGGGATAGAGACCTACAATGAGCAGTTCTTC.

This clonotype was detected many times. CDR3 nucleotide sequence: TGTGCCAGCAGGGGAACCCGCCGGGGTGAGCAGTTCTTC. Its translation: CASRGTRRGEQFF. The V call is TRBV6-2 or TRBV6-3, the J call TRBJ2-1; D is possibly TRBD2 (5 bases). V was shortened by 6 bases and J by 9 bases, with 15 bases between the two germline ends. In germline, CDR1 is MNHEY, CDR2 SVGEGT. The CDR3 is 13 amino acids.

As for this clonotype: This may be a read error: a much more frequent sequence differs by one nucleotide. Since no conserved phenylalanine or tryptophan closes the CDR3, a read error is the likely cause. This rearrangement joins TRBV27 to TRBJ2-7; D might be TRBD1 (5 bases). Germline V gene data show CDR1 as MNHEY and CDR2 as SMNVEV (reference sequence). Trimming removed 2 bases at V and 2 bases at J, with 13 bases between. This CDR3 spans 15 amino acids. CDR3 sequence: CASSLRIDRAYEQYL. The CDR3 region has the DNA TGTGCCAGCAGTTTAAGGATAGACAGAGCCTACGAGCAGTACCTC.

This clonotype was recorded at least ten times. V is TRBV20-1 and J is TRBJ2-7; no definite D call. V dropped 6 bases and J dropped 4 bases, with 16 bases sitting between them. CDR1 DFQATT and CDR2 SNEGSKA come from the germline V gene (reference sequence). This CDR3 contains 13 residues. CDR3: CSATGARIYEQYF. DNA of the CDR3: TGCAGTGCGACTGGAGCTCGGATTTACGAGCAGTACTTC.

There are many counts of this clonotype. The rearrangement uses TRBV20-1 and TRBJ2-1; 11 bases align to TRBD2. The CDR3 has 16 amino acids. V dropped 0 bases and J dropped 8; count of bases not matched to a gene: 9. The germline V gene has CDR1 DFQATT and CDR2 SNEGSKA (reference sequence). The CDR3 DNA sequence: TGCAGTGCTAGAGATAGCGGGGGGGCCTATATGCATGAGCAGTTCTTC. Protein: CSARDSGGAYMHEQFF.

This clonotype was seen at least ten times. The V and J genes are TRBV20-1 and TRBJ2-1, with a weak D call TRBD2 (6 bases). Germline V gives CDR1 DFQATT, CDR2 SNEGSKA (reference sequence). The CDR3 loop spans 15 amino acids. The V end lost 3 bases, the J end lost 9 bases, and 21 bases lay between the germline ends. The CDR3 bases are TGCAGTGCTAGCGGTACTAGCCTAGGTGGGGCTGAGCAGTTCTTC. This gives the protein CSASGTSLGGAEQFF.

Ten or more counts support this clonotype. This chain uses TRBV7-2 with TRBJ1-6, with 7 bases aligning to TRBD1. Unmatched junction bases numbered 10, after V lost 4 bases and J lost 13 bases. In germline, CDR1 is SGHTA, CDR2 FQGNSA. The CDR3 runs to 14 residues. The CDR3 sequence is CASSSGTAGAPLHF. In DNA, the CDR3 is TGTGCCAGCAGCTCCGGGACAGCCGGGGCGCCCCTCCACTTT.

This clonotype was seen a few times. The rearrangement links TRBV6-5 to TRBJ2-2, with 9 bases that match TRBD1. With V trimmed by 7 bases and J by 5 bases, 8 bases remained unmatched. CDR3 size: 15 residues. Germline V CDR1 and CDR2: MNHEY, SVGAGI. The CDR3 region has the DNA TGTGCCAGCACTTCGGGACAGGGTGAGACCGGGGAGCTGTTTTTT. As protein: CASTSGQGETGELFF.

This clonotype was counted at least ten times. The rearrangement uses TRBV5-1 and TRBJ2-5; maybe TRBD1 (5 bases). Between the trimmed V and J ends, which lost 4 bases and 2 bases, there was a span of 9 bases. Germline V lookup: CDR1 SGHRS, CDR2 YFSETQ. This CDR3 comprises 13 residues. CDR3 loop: CASSEDRQETQYF. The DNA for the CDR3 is TGCGCCAGCAGCGAAGACAGACAAGAGACCCAGTACTTC.

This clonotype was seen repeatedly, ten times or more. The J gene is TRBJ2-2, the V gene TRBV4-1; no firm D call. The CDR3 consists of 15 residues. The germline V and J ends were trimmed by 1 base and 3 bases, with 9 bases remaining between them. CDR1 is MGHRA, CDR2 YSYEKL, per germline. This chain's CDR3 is CASSQVSGYTGELFF. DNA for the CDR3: TGCGCCAGCAGCCAAGTTTCGGGCTACACCGGGGAGCTGTTTTTT.

CDR3 sequence (DNA): TGTGCCAGCAGTGCAAGGGGAGGAGATGAAGCTTTCTTT. It specifies CASSARGGDEAFF. The J gene is TRBJ1-1, the V gene TRBV12-3 or TRBV12-4, with D possibly matching TRBD1 (5 bases). This CDR3 region has 13 residues. The V and J ends lost 5 bases and 7 bases respectively, with 14 bases between them.